These T cell receptor beta chains were read from a single sample in a study of shared clonotypes between healthy human individuals. The data were produced by immunoSEQ multiplex PCR, yet TCRdb's version contains in-frame clones alone and is incomplete. The sample carries about 960,000 clones, 70% to 85% recorded once. The material sequenced was memory CD4+ T cells sorted from blood. These receptor sequences come from a man between 18 and 35 years old in good health. CDR3s include the opening cysteine and the closing phenylalanine or tryptophan. The D gene is left open where the match is weak. Size is omitted from some rows. Given values are once, few, many or a class for expanded clones.

D gene	clone size	J gene	V gene	CDR3 DNA	CDR3 protein
NA	NA	TRBJ2-1	TRBV21-1	TGTGCCAGCAGCAGGAAGCCTAGCAGACACAATGAGCAGTTCTTC	CASSRKPSRHNEQFF
TRBD1	NA	TRBJ1-6	TRBV28	TGTGCCAGCAGGATGATTGGAGGGGGCGGCGGTTCACCCCTCCACTTT	CASRMIGGGGGSPLHF
NA	few	TRBJ1-4	TRBV5-4	TGTGCCAGCAGCTTGGATACGGGGAAACTGTTTTTT	CASSLDTGKLFF
TRBD2	NA	TRBJ2-5	TRBV4-3	TGCGCCAGCAGCCAAGATGGGAGGGCGGAGACCCAGTACTTC	CASSQDGRAETQYF
TRBD1	NA	TRBJ2-7	TRBV19	TGTGCCAGTACGGTGACAGGGGGCTCCTACGAGCAGTACTTC	CASTVTGGSYEQYF
NA	NA	TRBJ1-5	TRBV19	TGTGCCAGTAGTATTAGAATTGATAGCAATCAGCCCCAGCATTTT	CASSIRIDSNQPQHF
TRBD2	NA	TRBJ2-3	TRBV9	TGTGCCAGCAGCGTGGCCGGGACTAGCGTCACAGATACGCAGTATTTT	CASSVAGTSVTDTQYF
TRBD1	NA	TRBJ2-6	TRBV5-1	TGCGCCAGCAGCTTGGAGCGGGTGCGGGACAGGGTGTCTGGGGCCAACGTCCTGACTTTC	CASSLERVRDRVSGANVLTF
NA	few	TRBJ1-5	TRBV19	TGTGCCAGTAGCTGGACTGATTATCAGCCCCAGCATTTT	CASSWTDYQPQHF
NA	NA	TRBJ2-3	TRBV5-1	TGCGCCAGCAGCCCAGGGGGGTCCCTGGCGACAGATACGCAGTATTTT	CASSPGGSLATDTQYF
NA	NA	TRBJ1-1	TRBV28	TGTGCCACCGAGGAGGGGGGATCGAACACTGAAGCTTTCTTT	CATEEGGSNTEAFF
NA	NA	TRBJ2-5	TRBV5-1	TGCGCCAGCAGCTTGTTTCAGGGTGGGGGATCCCAAGAGACCCAGTACTTC	CASSLFQGGGSQETQYF
TRBD2	NA	TRBJ2-7	TRBV30	TGTGCCTGGAGTGTAGGCGGGGGGGCCCCCTACGAGCAGTACTTC	CAWSVGGGAPYEQYF
NA	few	TRBJ2-2	TRBV19	TGTGCCAGTACATTACAGGGAGGACGTTTCGCCGGGGAGCTGTTTTTT	CASTLQGGRFAGELFF
TRBD1	NA	TRBJ1-3	TRBV5-5	TGTGCCAGCAGCTCCGACAGGGCTGGAAACACCATATATTTT	CASSSDRAGNTIYF
NA	once	TRBJ2-3	TRBV7-8	TGTGCCAGCAGCGAAGAGGTCCGAGCAAGCACAGATACGCAGTATTTT	CASSEEVRASTDTQYF
NA	NA	TRBJ1-3	TRBV4-3	TGCGCCAGCAGTACCGGGGGAACTGGAAACACCATATATTTT	CASSTGGTGNTIYF
NA	few	TRBJ1-4	TRBV30	TGTGCCTGGAGTGTACGGATAGGTGAAAAACTGTTTTTT	CAWSVRIGEKLFF
TRBD2	NA	TRBJ2-1	TRBV5-4	TGTGCCAGCAGCTTGGGGACTAGCGGGGGCTACAATGAGCAGTTCTTC	CASSLGTSGGYNEQFF
NA	NA	TRBJ2-7	TRBV7-8	TGTGCCAGCAGCTTGCAGGGTTGGATGTACGAGCAGTACTTC	CASSLQGWMYEQYF
TRBD2	NA	TRBJ2-3	TRBV6-4	TGTGCCAGCAGCCCCTTAGCGGGGGACACAGATACGCAGTATTTT	CASSPLAGDTDTQYF
TRBD1	NA	TRBJ2-6	TRBV6-5	TGTGCCAGCAGTTCGACAGGGGTAGCTGGGGCCAACGTCCTGACTTTC	CASSSTGVAGANVLTF
TRBD2	few	TRBJ2-3	TRBV13	TGTGCCAGCAGCCGACTAGCGGGGGCTAGCACAGATACGCAGTATTTT	CASSRLAGASTDTQYF
TRBD1	few	TRBJ2-7	TRBV30	TGTGCCTGGGGAGGAGGTTTGACAGGGATCAGCTACGAGCAGTACTTC	CAWGGGLTGISYEQYF
NA	NA	TRBJ2-7	TRBV18	TGTGCCAGCTCACCACCGACAGGAGCCAAGTACGAGCAGTACTTC	CASSPPTGAKYEQYF
TRBD1	NA	TRBJ2-1	TRBV5-1	TGCGCCAGCCAACAGGGGGCTAATGAGCAGTTCTTC	CASQQGANEQFF
TRBD1	NA	TRBJ1-1	TRBV5-1	TGCGCCAGCAGCTCGGAAACAGGGGGCCGAGCTTTCTTT	CASSSETGGRAFF
TRBD1	NA	TRBJ2-2	TRBV7-2	TGTGCCAGCAACCCCGGACAGGGTAAAACCGGGGAGCTGTTTTTT	CASNPGQGKTGELFF
NA	NA	TRBJ2-7	TRBV27	TGTGCCAGCGCTTACGGTCTCTCCTACGAGCAGTACTTC	CASAYGLSYEQYF
TRBD2	few	TRBJ2-2	TRBV6-6	TGTGCCAGCAGTCCCCTAGCGGTCTCCGGGGAGCTGTTTTTT	CASSPLAVSGELFF
NA	NA	TRBJ2-7	TRBV29-1	TGCAGCGTTGATAACAGGGGGGGCGAGCAGTACTTC	CSVDNRGGEQYF
NA	few	TRBJ1-4	TRBV10-3	TGTGCCATCAGTGAGTCGACTCAAAGTGCAACTAATGAAAAACTGTTTTTT	CAISESTQSATNEKLFF
TRBD1	NA	TRBJ2-1	TRBV27	TGTGCCAGCAGTTCACCGTACAGGGGGAATAATGAGCAGTTCTTC	CASSSPYRGNNEQFF
TRBD1	NA	TRBJ2-7	TRBV29-1	TGCAGCGCCACCTTTCCGACAGGGAGTTTCTCCTACGAGCAGTACTTC	CSATFPTGSFSYEQYF
NA	once	TRBJ2-3	TRBV29-1	TGCAGCGTTGAAGCGGTAGCCACAGATACGCAGTATTTT	CSVEAVATDTQYF
TRBD1	NA	TRBJ2-7	TRBV6-5	TGTGCCAGCAGTTCCACTTCCGGGACAGGGTCCTACGAGCAGTACTTC	CASSSTSGTGSYEQYF
NA	NA	TRBJ1-6	TRBV27	TGTGCCAGCAGTCCCCTTCGCTCCTATAATTCACCCCTCCACTTT	CASSPLRSYNSPLHF
NA	NA	TRBJ2-3	TRBV6-5	TGTGCCAGCAGCCGCCAGACGTTCACAGATACGCAGTATTTT	CASSRQTFTDTQYF
NA	NA	TRBJ2-3	TRBV4-3	TGCGCCAGCAGCCAAGGCGAGCGGGCTAACACAGATACGCAGTATTTT	CASSQGERANTDTQYF
TRBD1	NA	TRBJ1-2	TRBV7-2	TGTGCCAGCAGCTTAGTGGGACAGGGCCGAGGCTACACCTTC	CASSLVGQGRGYTF
TRBD1	NA	TRBJ1-2	TRBV5-6	TGTGCCAGCAGCTTGAACACAGGGGGTAACTATGGCTACACCTTC	CASSLNTGGNYGYTF
NA	NA	TRBJ2-6	TRBV28	TGTGCCAGCATGCTGAGCTCTGGGGCCAACGTCCTGACTTTC	CASMLSSGANVLTF
TRBD1	NA	TRBJ2-2	TRBV5-8	TGTGCCAGCAGCTTTGCCGGGACAGGGGGGACCGGGGAGCTGTTTTTT	CASSFAGTGGTGELFF
NA	many	TRBJ1-6	TRBV5-4	TGTGCCAGCAGCAAAACTGGAAATTCACCCCTCCACTTT	CASSKTGNSPLHF
NA	NA	TRBJ1-1	TRBV30	TGTGCCTGGACCAAAGGGGACCGGAACACTGAAGCTTTCTTT	CAWTKGDRNTEAFF
NA	few	TRBJ2-2	TRBV9	TGTGCCAGCAGCGTAGAGATGGGGTGGGACACCGGGGAGCTGTTTTTT	CASSVEMGWDTGELFF
NA	NA	TRBJ2-3	TRBV19	TGTGCCAGTAGTCCCCGAAAGGACTGGAATAGCACAGATACGCAGTATTTT	CASSPRKDWNSTDTQYF
NA	NA	TRBJ2-2	TRBV30	TGTGCCTGGAGTAGGGAGGGGGCAAACACCGGGGAGCTGTTTTTT	CAWSREGANTGELFF
NA	NA	TRBJ2-3	TRBV7-9	TGTGCCAGCAGCGGACGGGGCGCGAGCCCAGATACGCAGTATTTT	CASSGRGASPDTQYF
TRBD1	few	TRBJ1-6	TRBV6-1	TGTGCCAGCGGAGACAGGGGAACAGGGCCCCTCCACTTT	CASGDRGTGPLHF